The present T cell receptor beta chain was sequenced within a study of T cell responses to AZD1222 COVID-19 vaccine. Here immunoSEQ multiplex PCR was the method, and the copy in TCRdb shows in-frame clones only, minus some. The sample lists approximately 120,000 clones; more than 80% were seen once. Trimming pared 4 bases from V and 0 bases from J, leaving 10 bases between. CDR1 and CDR2 from the germline V gene are LNHDA and SQIVND (reference sequence). The CDR3 extends over 15 amino acids. The clonotype originates from an adult who received the AZD1222 COVID-19 vaccine. This chain uses TRBV19 with TRBJ1-3; TRBD1 is a possible D gene (5 bases). The source was peripheral blood, collected 28 days after the second AZD1222 dose. CDR3 amino acids: CASSRDGASGNTIYF. Here the CDR3 DNA reads TGTGCCAGTAGTAGGGACGGAGCCTCTGGAAACACCATATATTTT.